One T cell receptor beta chain is described in this entry. The antigen remains unidentified. Primers for the PCR totalled 60 Vbeta and 13 Jbeta. Profiling relied on immunoSEQ multiplex PCR, and the TCRdb table lists in-frame clones only, not all of them. The listing contains around 200,000 clones. The sample is drawn from a study of cytomegalovirus exposure and HLA in healthy donors. CDR1 and CDR2 (germline): MNHEY, SMNVEV (reference sequence). The CDR3 sequence is 14 residues long. The V end was cut by 4 bases, the J end by 0 bases, with 8 bases between. Overall study findings and caveats: The authors assumed roughly uniform sequencing depth across donors for presence/absence analyses.

The V and J genes are TRBV27 and TRBJ2-3; D is possibly TRBD2 (5 bases). The TCR sequence derives from a woman in her twenties or thirties in good health and CMV-seropositive. Sequencing was performed on PBMCs. CDR3 loop: CASSSKRSTDTQYF. The CDR3 DNA reads TGTGCCAGCAGTTCAAAGCGGAGCACAGATACGCAGTATTTT.